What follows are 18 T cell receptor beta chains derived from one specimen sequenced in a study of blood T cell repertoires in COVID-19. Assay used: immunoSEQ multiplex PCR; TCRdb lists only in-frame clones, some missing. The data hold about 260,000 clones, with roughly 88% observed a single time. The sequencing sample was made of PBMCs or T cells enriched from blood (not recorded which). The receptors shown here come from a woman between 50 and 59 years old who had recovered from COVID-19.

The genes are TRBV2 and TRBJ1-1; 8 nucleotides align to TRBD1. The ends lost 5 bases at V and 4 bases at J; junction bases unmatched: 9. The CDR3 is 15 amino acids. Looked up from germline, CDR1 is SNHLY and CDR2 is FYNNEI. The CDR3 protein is CASSHGDRLSTEAFF. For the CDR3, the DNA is TGTGCCAGCAGTCACGGGGACAGGCTATCCACTGAAGCTTTCTTT.

This chain's CDR3 is CASSSEGGWDTEAFF. CDR3 nucleotides: TGTGCCAGCAGCTCGGAAGGCGGTTGGGACACTGAAGCTTTCTTT. V is TRBV7-8 and J is TRBJ1-1; D unclear. The CDR3 covers 15 residues. V lost 4 bases to trimming and J lost 3 bases, with 15 bases between them. Germline assignment: CDR1 SGHVS and CDR2 FQNEAQ.

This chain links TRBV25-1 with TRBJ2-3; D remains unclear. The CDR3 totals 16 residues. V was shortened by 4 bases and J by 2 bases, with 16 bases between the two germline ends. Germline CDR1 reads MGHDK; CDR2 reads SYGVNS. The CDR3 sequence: CASSGWAAEYTDTQYF. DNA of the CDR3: TGTGCCAGCAGTGGTTGGGCAGCCGAGTACACAGATACGCAGTATTTT.

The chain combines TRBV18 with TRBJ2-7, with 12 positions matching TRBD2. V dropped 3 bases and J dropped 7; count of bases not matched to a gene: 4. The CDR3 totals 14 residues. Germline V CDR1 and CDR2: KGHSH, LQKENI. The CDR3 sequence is CASSPVGLAGEQYF. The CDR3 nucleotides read TGTGCCAGCTCACCGGTTGGACTAGCGGGGGAGCAGTACTTC.

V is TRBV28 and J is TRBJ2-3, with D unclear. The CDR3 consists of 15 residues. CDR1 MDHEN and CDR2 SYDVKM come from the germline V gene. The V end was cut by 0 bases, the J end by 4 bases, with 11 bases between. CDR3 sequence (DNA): TGTGCCAGCAGTTTATGGTACGGTAGCCCAGATACGCAGTATTTT. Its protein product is CASSLWYGSPDTQYF. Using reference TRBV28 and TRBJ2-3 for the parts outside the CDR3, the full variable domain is DVKVTQSSRYLVKRTGEKVFLECVQDMDHENMFWYRQDPGLGLRLIYFSYDVKMKEKGDIPEGYSVSREKKERFSLILESASTNQTSMYLCASSLWYGSPDTQYFGPGTRLTVL.

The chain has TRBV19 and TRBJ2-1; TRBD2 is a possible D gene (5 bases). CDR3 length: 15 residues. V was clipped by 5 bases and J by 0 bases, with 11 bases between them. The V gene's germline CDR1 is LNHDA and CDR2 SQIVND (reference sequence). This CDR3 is CASSSSGSSYNEQFF. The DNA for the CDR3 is TGTGCCAGTAGTTCAAGCGGAAGCTCCTACAATGAGCAGTTCTTC.

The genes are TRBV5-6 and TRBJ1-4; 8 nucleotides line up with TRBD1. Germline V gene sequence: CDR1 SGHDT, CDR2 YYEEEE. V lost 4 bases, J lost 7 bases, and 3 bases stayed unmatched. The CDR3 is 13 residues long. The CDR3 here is CASSGQGAEKLFF. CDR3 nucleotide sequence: TGTGCCAGCAGCGGACAGGGAGCTGAAAAACTGTTTTTT.

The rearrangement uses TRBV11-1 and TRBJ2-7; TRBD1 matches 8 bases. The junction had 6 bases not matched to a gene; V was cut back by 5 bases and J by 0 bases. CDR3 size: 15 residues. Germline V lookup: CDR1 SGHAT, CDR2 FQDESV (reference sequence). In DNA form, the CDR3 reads TGTGCCAGCAGCAACCGGGACAGGCTCTCCTACGAGCAGTACTTC. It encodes CASSNRDRLSYEQYF.

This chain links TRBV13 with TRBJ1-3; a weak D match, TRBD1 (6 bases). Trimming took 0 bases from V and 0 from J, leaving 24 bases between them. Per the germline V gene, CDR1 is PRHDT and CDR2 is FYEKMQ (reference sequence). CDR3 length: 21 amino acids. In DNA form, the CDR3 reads TGTGCCAGCAGCTTAGGCCAAAGGTTTGTAGGGACACGGAGCTCTGGAAACACCATATATTTT. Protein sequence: CASSLGQRFVGTRSSGNTIYF.

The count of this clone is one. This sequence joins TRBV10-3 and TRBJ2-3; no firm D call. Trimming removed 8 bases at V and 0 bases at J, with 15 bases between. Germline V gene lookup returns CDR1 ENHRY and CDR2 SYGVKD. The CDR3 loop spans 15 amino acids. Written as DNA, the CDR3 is TGTGCCATCCCCCACCTAGTGATGAGCACAGATACGCAGTATTTT. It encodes CAIPHLVMSTDTQYF.

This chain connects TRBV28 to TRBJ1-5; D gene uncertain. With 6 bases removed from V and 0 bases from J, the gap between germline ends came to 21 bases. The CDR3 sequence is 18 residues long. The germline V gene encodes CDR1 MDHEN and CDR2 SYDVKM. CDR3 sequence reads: CASSYTDRRQHSNQPQHF. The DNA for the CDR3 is TGTGCCAGCAGCTATACAGACCGACGTCAGCATAGCAATCAGCCCCAGCATTTT.

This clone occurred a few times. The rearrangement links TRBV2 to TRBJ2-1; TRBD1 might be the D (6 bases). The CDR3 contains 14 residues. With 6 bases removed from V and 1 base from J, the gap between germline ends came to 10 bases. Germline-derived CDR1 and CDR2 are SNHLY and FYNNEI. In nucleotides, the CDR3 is TGTGCCAGCAGGGACAGAGGGTCCTACAATGAGCAGTTCTTC. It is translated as CASRDRGSYNEQFF.

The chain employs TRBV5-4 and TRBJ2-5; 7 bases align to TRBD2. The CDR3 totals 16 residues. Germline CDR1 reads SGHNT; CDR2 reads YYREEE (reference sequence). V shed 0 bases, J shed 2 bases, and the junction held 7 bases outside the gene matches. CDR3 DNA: TGTGCCAGCAGCTTGGGGCTAGCGGCCTCTCAAGAGACCCAGTACTTC. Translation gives CASSLGLAASQETQYF.

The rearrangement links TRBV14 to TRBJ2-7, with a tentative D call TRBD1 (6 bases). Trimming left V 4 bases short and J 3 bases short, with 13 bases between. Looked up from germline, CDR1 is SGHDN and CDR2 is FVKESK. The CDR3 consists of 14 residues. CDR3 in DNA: TGTGCCAGCAGCCGTCGAACAGGGAGCTACGAGCAGTACTTC. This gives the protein CASSRRTGSYEQYF.

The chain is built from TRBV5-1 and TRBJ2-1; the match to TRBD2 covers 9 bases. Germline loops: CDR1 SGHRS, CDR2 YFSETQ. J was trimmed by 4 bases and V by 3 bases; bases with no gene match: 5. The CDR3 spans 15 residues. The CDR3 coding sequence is TGCGCCAGCAGCTCCCATAGCGGGGGATACAATGAGCAGTTCTTC. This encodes CASSSHSGGYNEQFF.

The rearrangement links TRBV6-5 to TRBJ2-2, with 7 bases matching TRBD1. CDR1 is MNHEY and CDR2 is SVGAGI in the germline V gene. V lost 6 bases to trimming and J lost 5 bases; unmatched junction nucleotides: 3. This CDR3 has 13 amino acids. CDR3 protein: CASSVQGTGELFF. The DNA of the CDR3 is TGTGCCAGCAGCGTACAGGGGACCGGGGAGCTGTTTTTT.

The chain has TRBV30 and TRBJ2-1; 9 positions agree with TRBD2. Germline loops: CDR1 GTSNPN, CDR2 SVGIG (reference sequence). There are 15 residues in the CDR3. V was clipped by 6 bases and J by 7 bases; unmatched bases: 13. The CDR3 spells CACQEGAGGTNEQFF. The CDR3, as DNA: TGTGCCTGTCAAGAAGGGGCGGGGGGGACAAATGAGCAGTTCTTC.

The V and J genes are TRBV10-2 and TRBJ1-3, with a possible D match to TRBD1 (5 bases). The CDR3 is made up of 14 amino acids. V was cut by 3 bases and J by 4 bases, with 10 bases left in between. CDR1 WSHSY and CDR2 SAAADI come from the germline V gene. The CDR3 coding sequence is TGCGCCAGCAGTGAACGGGGGACCGGAAACACCATATATTTT. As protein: CASSERGTGNTIYF.